The rows below give T cell receptor beta chains drawn from one sample of a study of tumor-infiltrating lymphocytes in oesophageal squamous cell carcinoma. Each CDR3 protein is one row after TCRdb ran MiXCR on the PCR reads. This sample has around 13,000 distinct CDR3 sequences, with less than 55% found just once. The sequenced sample was esophageal tumor tissue. All receptors derive from a female donor with esophageal squamous cell carcinoma. Each CDR3 is given with its conserved first and last residue. A D gene is named only where the DNA matches it firmly. Expanded clones get a size class; other rows say once, few or many, or leave the size out.

v_gene	j_gene	abundance	d_gene	CDR3nt	CDR3aa
TRBV7-3	TRBJ2-5	NA	TRBD1	TGTGCCAGCAGCTTAGGAGGACAGGGGGCCGGAGAGACCCAGTACTTC	CASSLGGQGAGETQYF
TRBV10-1	TRBJ2-3	NA	TRBD2	TGCGCCAGCAGTGAGTCGACTAGCGGGGGGCCATCCCCGGGGTTCTTC	CASSESTSGGPSPGFF
TRBV6-6	TRBJ1-2	NA	NA	TGTGCCAGCAGTTACTCGATGGTTTTGGACCCCGGGGATGGCTACACCTTC	CASSYSMVLDPGDGYTF
TRBV10-2	TRBJ1-2	large	TRBD1	TGCGCCAGCAAAAAACAGGGGGCGCGGGGCTATGGCTACACCTTC	CASKKQGARGYGYTF
TRBV7-2	TRBJ1-1	few	NA	TGTGCCAGCAGCTTAGCGCTAGCGGGGCGGACTGAAGCTTTCTTT	CASSLALAGRTEAFF
TRBV24-1	TRBJ1-1	few	NA	TGTGCCACCAGGGACAGCCGGGTGAACACTGAAGCTTTCTTT	CATRDSRVNTEAFF
TRBV7-8	TRBJ1-5	once	TRBD1	TGTGCCAGCAGCTTAGTGGCGACAGGGGCAGGAAATCAGCCCCAGCATTTT	CASSLVATGAGNQPQHF
TRBV12-5	TRBJ1-1	NA	NA	TGTGCTAGTGGTTTGAATCGGGCGGAAGCTTTCTTT	CASGLNRAEAFF
TRBV7-2	TRBJ2-4	few	TRBD1	TGTGCCAGCAGCGAACCATACAGGGGCAAAAACATTCAGTACTTC	CASSEPYRGKNIQYF
TRBV6-1	TRBJ2-3	large	NA	TGTGCCAGCAGCCCGAGGGATACGCAGTATTTT	CASSPRDTQYF
TRBV7-2	TRBJ2-1	NA	NA	TGTGCCAGCAGCTTACATACCGGGACAAATGAGCAGTTCTTC	CASSLHTGTNEQFF
TRBV5-1	TRBJ2-5	many	NA	TGCGCCAGCAGTCTCCAGACTAGTTTTAGCGAGACCCAGTACTTC	CASSLQTSFSETQYF
TRBV25-1	TRBJ2-7	many	NA	TGTGCCAGCAGTGAGGAGCGTTGGTACGAGCAGTACTTC	CASSEERWYEQYF
TRBV7-9	TRBJ1-3	medium-sized	NA	TGTGCCAGCAGCTTAGGGAGTCACGCCAGCGGAAACACCATATATTTT	CASSLGSHASGNTIYF
TRBV7-2	TRBJ1-1	NA	NA	TGTGCCAGCAGCTTAGTGGGGGTGAACACTGAAGCTTTCTTT	CASSLVGVNTEAFF
TRBV28	TRBJ2-3	few	NA	TGTGCCAGCAGTTTAGGGGGGGGGACAAGGCTCACAGATACGCAGTATTTT	CASSLGGGTRLTDTQYF
TRBV5-6	TRBJ1-1	few	NA	TGTGCCAGCAGCTTGGGTTCTGGCACTGAAGCTTTCTTT	CASSLGSGTEAFF
TRBV7-4	TRBJ2-5	NA	NA	TGTGCCAGCACCCCGGTTGGGGCCTACAATGAGCAGTACTTC	CASTPVGAYNEQYF
TRBV27	TRBJ1-1	many	TRBD1	TGTGCCAGCAGTTTATACGCGGGACAGGGTTCTGAAGCTTTCTTT	CASSLYAGQGSEAFF
TRBV7-9	TRBJ2-7	NA	NA	TGTGCCAGTTTAGGGGCCGACAGGACGGGCGAGCAGTACTTC	CASLGADRTGEQYF
TRBV6-1	TRBJ2-1	few	NA	TGTGCCAGCACTTCCCTCGCAGGCTCCTACAATGAGCAGTTCTTC	CASTSLAGSYNEQFF
TRBV28	TRBJ2-7	many	NA	TGTGCCAGCAGTTTTGACCGCTACTACGAGCAGTACTTC	CASSFDRYYEQYF
TRBV20-1	TRBJ2-3	NA	NA	TGCAGTGGGGGAACCCCTAGCACAGATACGCAGTATTTT	CSGGTPSTDTQYF
TRBV6-1	TRBJ2-7	many	TRBD2	TGTGCCGTCTCGGGGGGGTCCTACGAGCAGTACTTC	CAVSGGSYEQYF
TRBV12-3/TRBV12-4	TRBJ2-1	NA	TRBD2	TGTGCCAGCAGTCTAAGGACTAGCGGAGACAATGAGCAGTTCTTC	CASSLRTSGDNEQFF
TRBV6-1	TRBJ2-7	NA	TRBD2	TGTGCCAGCAGTGGATCCACTAGCGGGTGGGCCTCCTACGAGCAGTACTTC	CASSGSTSGWASYEQYF
TRBV12-3/TRBV12-4	TRBJ1-4	NA	NA	TGTGCCAGCAGTTTATCAGGGATTGAAAAACTGTTTTTT	CASSLSGIEKLFF
TRBV19	TRBJ2-1	many	TRBD2	TGTGCCAGTAGTATGGGTGCCCGGGCTCTAGCGGGATATGAGCAGTTCTTC	CASSMGARALAGYEQFF
TRBV7-3	TRBJ2-3	NA	TRBD2	TGTGCCAGCAGCTTGGGACTATCCGCAGATACGCAGTATTTT	CASSLGLSADTQYF
TRBV11-1	TRBJ2-5	NA	TRBD2	TGTGCCAGCAGCTTACGGCGGGGGAGGGAGACCCAGTACTTC	CASSLRRGRETQYF
TRBV7-6	TRBJ1-4	NA	NA	TGTGCCAGCGCCTGGGGAGGCCAGAATGAAAAACTGTTTTTT	CASAWGGQNEKLFF
TRBV7-2	TRBJ2-5	NA	NA	TGTGCCAGCAGCTTTTATCGAGGGACGGTTAACTTC	CASSFYRGTVNF
TRBV6-1	TRBJ2-5	many	TRBD1	TGTGCCTGCCAGGGGGACCAGTCCAGGACCCAGTACTTC	CACQGDQSRTQYF
TRBV7-2	TRBJ2-1	few	TRBD2	TGTGCCAGCAGCTCCCCGGGGGGCGGGGGGGTCCACAATGAGCAGTTCTTC	CASSSPGGGGVHNEQFF
TRBV4-1	TRBJ1-2	NA	NA	TGCGCCAGCAGCCAAGAACGCGGTAGTAATCGTGGCTACACCTTC	CASSQERGSNRGYTF
TRBV28	TRBJ2-6	NA	NA	NA	CASSPPLWGKGARGWLHLRF
TRBV12-3/TRBV12-4	TRBJ2-5	NA	NA	TGTGCCAGCAGTTCGGCCGGGACGGGGGTCCATGAGCAGTACTTC	CASSSAGTGVHEQYF
TRBV7-6	TRBJ2-1	few	NA	TGTGCCAGCAGCTTAGCCGTTAGTGAGCAGTTCTTC	CASSLAVSEQFF
TRBV4-1	TRBJ1-5	few	NA	TGCGCCAGCAGCCACATACAACCATCGGGCAATCAGCCCCAGCATTTT	CASSHIQPSGNQPQHF
TRBV6-9	TRBJ2-1	NA	TRBD2	TGTGCCAGCAGTTACACTAGCGGGGGCAATGAGCAGTTCTTC	CASSYTSGGNEQFF
TRBV7-2	TRBJ2-7	NA	TRBD1	TGTGCCAGCAGCTCCACGGGACAGATAACCTACGAGCAGTACTTC	CASSSTGQITYEQYF
TRBV7-2	TRBJ2-1	few	TRBD2	TGTGCCAGCAGCCTAGGACTAGTCGGTGAGCAGTTCTTC	CASSLGLVGEQFF
TRBV27	TRBJ2-7	many	NA	TGTGCCAGCAGTTTACAAGGGTTGATTACGGGCTACGAGCAGTACTTC	CASSLQGLITGYEQYF
TRBV7-2	TRBJ2-7	NA	NA	TGTGCCAGCAGCTTAAGCTACGAGCAGTACTTC	CASSLSYEQYF
TRBV7-3	TRBJ2-1	NA	TRBD2	TGTGCCAGCAGCCTCCTCGGTCAGTCCACTAGCGGGGGCTCCTACAATGAGCAGTTCTTC	CASSLLGQSTSGGSYNEQFF
TRBV7-8	TRBJ2-5	NA	NA	TGTGCCAGCAGCTTCGGAGGGGGGCAAGAGACCCAGTACTTC	CASSFGGGQETQYF
TRBV12-3/TRBV12-4	TRBJ2-1	NA	NA	TGTGCCAGCAGCTCCCTACAGGGTCCCAATGAGCAGTTCTTC	CASSSLQGPNEQFF
TRBV12-3/TRBV12-4	TRBJ1-1	NA	NA	TGTGCCAGCAGTTTGAGGAGGGGCACTGAAGCTTTCTTT	CASSLRRGTEAFF
TRBV12-3/TRBV12-4	TRBJ2-1	once	NA	TGTGCCAGCAGGCCGGGACGCGGAGATGAGCAGTTCTTC	CASRPGRGDEQFF
TRBV7-2	TRBJ2-1	NA	NA	TGTGCCAGCAGCTTTGGGGTAATTTCGGGATTTGAGCAGTTCTTC	CASSFGVISGFEQFF
TRBV7-2	TRBJ2-5	NA	TRBD2	TGTGCCAGCAGCTTAGCGCTATCTAGCGGGAGTAGGGAGACCCAGTACTTC	CASSLALSSGSRETQYF
TRBV7-9	TRBJ2-1	medium-sized	TRBD2	TGTGCCAGCAGCTCGACTAGCGGGGTATTGGGTGAGCAGTTCTTC	CASSSTSGVLGEQFF
TRBV7-3	TRBJ2-6	NA	NA	TGTGCCAGTTTGGTGTCTGGGGCCAACGTCCTGACTTTC	CASLVSGANVLTF
TRBV7-8	TRBJ2-3	NA	TRBD2	TGTGCCAGCACTTCTTTAGCGGGAATGGATACGCAGTATTTT	CASTSLAGMDTQYF
TRBV7-3	TRBJ2-7	NA	NA	TGTGCCAGCAGCTTAAAGGGGGGGGCCTACGAGCAGTACTTC	CASSLKGGAYEQYF